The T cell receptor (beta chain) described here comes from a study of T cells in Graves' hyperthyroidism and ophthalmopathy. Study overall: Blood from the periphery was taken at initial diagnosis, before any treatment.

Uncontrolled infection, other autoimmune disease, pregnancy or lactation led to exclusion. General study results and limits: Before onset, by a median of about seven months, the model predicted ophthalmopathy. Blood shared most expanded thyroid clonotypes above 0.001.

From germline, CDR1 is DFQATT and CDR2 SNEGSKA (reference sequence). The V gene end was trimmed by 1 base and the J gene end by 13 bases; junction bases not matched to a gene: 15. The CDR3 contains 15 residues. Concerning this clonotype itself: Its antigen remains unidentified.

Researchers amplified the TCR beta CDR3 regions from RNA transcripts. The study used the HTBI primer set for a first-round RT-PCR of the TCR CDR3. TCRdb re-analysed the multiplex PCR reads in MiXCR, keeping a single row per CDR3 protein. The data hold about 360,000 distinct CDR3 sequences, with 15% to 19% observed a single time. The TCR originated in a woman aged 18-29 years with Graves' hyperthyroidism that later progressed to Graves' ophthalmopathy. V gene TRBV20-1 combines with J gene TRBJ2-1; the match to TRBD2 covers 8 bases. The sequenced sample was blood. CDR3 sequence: CSARVDAGTRSDQFF. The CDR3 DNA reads TGCAGTGCTAGAGTCGACGCCGGGACTAGAAGTGACCAGTTCTTC.